The next 6 T cell receptor beta chains were all read from a single sample in a study of cytomegalovirus exposure and HLA in healthy donors (dated by TCRdb to 2016 to 2017). Receptor amplification or capture employed the immunoSEQ multiplex PCR assay. A mixture of 60 forward primers for TCR Vbeta segments and 13 reverse primers for TCR Jbeta segments was used in the multiplex PCR. Not all clones reach the TCRdb copy of this immuneACCESS table, which keeps in-frame sequences only. Checked studies attribute under half of the gap to unresolved V genes and leave the rest unexplained. The sample records around 120,000 clones, approximately 76% of which are singletons. The ten top clones hold over 25% of the sample. Specimen: PBMCs. The receptors stem from a man aged 55 to 69 in good health and CMV-seropositive.

The chain uses TRBV4-2 and TRBJ1-6, with unresolved D. CDR1 is LGHNA, CDR2 YNFKEQ, per germline. V was pared by 0 bases and J by 9 bases, with 12 bases between. The CDR3 contains 15 residues. This CDR3 is CASSQDFGRGSPLHF. In nucleotides, the CDR3 is TGTGCCAGCAGCCAAGATTTTGGCCGGGGTTCACCCCTCCACTTT.

The chain links TRBV10-3 to TRBJ2-2; the D is unclear. The V gene lost 2 bases and the J gene lost 4 bases, with 8 bases spanning the gap. The CDR3 contains 14 residues. CDR1 is ENHRY, CDR2 SYGVKD, per germline. CDR3 sequence (DNA): TGTGCCATCAGTGAGAGTTCAGTCACCGGGGAGCTGTTTTTT. It is translated as CAISESSVTGELFF.

This clone was observed a single time. The rearrangement joins TRBV7-2 to TRBJ2-7, with 13 bases identical to TRBD2. Germline V gene data show CDR1 as SGHTA and CDR2 as FQGNSA. Trimming removed 6 bases from V and 4 bases from J; junction bases left unmatched: 6. The CDR3 extends over 15 amino acids. The CDR3 loop reads CASSFGLAGVYEQYF. The DNA for the CDR3 is TGTGCCAGCAGTTTCGGACTAGCGGGAGTGTACGAGCAGTACTTC. Filled out from reference TRBV7-2 and TRBJ2-7, the complete variable domain reads GAGVSQSPSNKVTEKGKDVELRCDPISGHTALYWYRQSLGQGLEFLIYFQGNSAPDKSGLPSDRFSAERTGGSVSTLTIQRTQQEDSAVYLCASSFGLAGVYEQYFGPGTRLTVT.

The chain recombines TRBV28 with TRBJ1-5, with TRBD1 identical over 10 bases. V shed 5 bases and J 0 bases; nucleotides not matched to a gene: 7. This CDR3 is 17 amino acids long. The germline V gene encodes CDR1 MDHEN and CDR2 SYDVKM. In nucleotides, the CDR3 is TGTGCCAGCAGTCCGCCCGGGACAGGGGATAGCAATCAGCCCCAGCATTTT. It codes for CASSPPGTGDSNQPQHF.

The chain couples TRBV15 to TRBJ1-2; D gene uncertain. The V gene's germline CDR1 is LNHNV and CDR2 YYDKDF (reference sequence). V lost 5 bases to trimming and J lost 2 bases, with 15 bases between them. The CDR3 runs to 15 residues. In nucleotides, the CDR3 is TGTGCCACCAGCTCTCAGAGGGAGGCGAACTATGGCTACACCTTC. This gives the protein CATSSQREANYGYTF.

The V gene is TRBV15, the J gene TRBJ2-1; D perhaps matches TRBD1 (6 bases). This CDR3 contains 14 residues. V was trimmed by 0 bases and J by 4 bases, leaving 7 bases between them. The V gene's germline CDR1 is LNHNV and CDR2 YYDKDF (reference sequence). The CDR3 DNA is TGTGCCACCAGCAGAGATAGGGGGTACAATGAGCAGTTCTTC. Its translation is CATSRDRGYNEQFF.